This is a list of T cell receptor beta chains from one sample in a study of T cell responses to AZD1222 COVID-19 vaccine. Only in-frame clones appear in the TCRdb table, and some are missing; sequencing was by immunoSEQ multiplex PCR. The repertoire holds about 150,000 clones, with around nine tenths as singletons. This specimen consisted of peripheral blood, obtained on day 0 of AZD1222 vaccination. Receptors originate from an adult in good health. CDR3s leave out the opening cysteine and the closing phenylalanine or tryptophan.

TRBV4-1 ASSQDLRQAHEQY
TRBV5-1 ASSQDSLYGYT
TRBV5-6 ASSLIRGAGDSPLH
TRBV4-1 ASSQDFVRGWNTEAF
TRBV28 ASSDGQKYTGELF
TRBV19 ASSITGTRTEAF
TRBV7-9 ASSPDRVETQY
TRBV2 ASNGGPFRNTEAF
TRBV28 ASSSPETGGYGYT
TRBV19 ASSAWGVNEQF
TRBV27 ASTKKWAHGSYEQY
TRBV5-1 ASSPRTSGRANEQF
TRBV27 ATTGVSLSEQF
TRBV5-8 ASSLGRGETQY
TRBV5-1 ASSLDSAGYEQY
TRBV13 ASSYQETQY
TRBV5-1 ASSLGSLDTEAF
TRBV6-6 ASRSSGRAADTQY
TRBV6-1 ASSEALGGWEEAF
TRBV6-2/TRBV6-3 ASSPGTWTSGANVLT
TRBV30 AWSLGLGGNGYT
TRBV11-2 ASSLRKTTNEKLF
TRBV7-9 ASSLEAGGGQPQH
TRBV6-1 ASSETSLWGEQY
TRBV7-9 ASSPRGGNLYEQY
TRBV11-2 ASSLGITPLH
TRBV5-1 ASSLEGMNTEAF
TRBV28 ASSLPAGMNTEAF
TRBV7-9 ASSLGSRGIYGYT
TRBV6-2/TRBV6-3 ASSLSGTQETQY
TRBV6-5 ASSYSRGHYGYT
TRBV9 ASSVVGAVQETQY